These 5 T cell receptor beta chains originate from one sample sequenced in a study of control samples from healthy donors and cancer patients. This table comes from immunoSEQ multiplex PCR, and its TCRdb copy is limited to in-frame clones, with some not included. The repertoire holds fewer than 70,000 clones, roughly 82% seen once, with around 2.8% in the top ten. The sample taken for sequencing was PBMCs. Source of these receptors: a woman aged 45-59 years with lung cancer.

The gene calls are TRBV6-5 and TRBJ2-5, with 7 bases aligning to TRBD1. The CDR3 contains 15 residues. V lost 3 bases to trimming and J lost 4 bases; unmatched junction nucleotides: 8. Germline V gives CDR1 MNHEY, CDR2 SVGAGI. CDR3 sequence: CASSYLTGQGETQYF. CDR3 DNA sequence: TGTGCCAGCAGTTATCTGACAGGGCAGGGAGAGACCCAGTACTTC.

V usage is TRBV29-1 and J usage is TRBJ1-2; D gene unclear. Germline V gene data show CDR1 as SQVTM and CDR2 as ANQGSEA. CDR3 length equals 12 residues. Trimming removed 5 bases at V and 5 bases at J, with 12 bases between. The CDR3 loop is CSVQIGGYGYTF. Here the CDR3 DNA reads TGCAGCGTTCAAATAGGAGGGTATGGCTACACCTTC.

The J gene is TRBJ2-1, the V gene TRBV14; D uncertain. V was clipped by 1 base and J by 12 bases, with 10 bases between them. CDR3 length equals 12 residues. CDR1 SGHDN and CDR2 FVKESK come from the germline V gene. Here the CDR3 DNA reads TGTGCCAGCAGCCAAGTGGAGACGAGGCAGTTCTTC. Amino acids: CASSQVETRQFF. The variable domain in full, with the rest retrieved from reference TRBV14 and TRBJ2-1, is EAGVTQFPSHSVIEKGQTVTLRCDPISGHDNLYWYRRVMGKEIKFLLHFVKESKQDESGMPNNRFLAERTGGTYSTLKVQPAELEDSGVYFCASSQVETRQFFGPGTRLTVL.

This chain links TRBV7-3 with TRBJ1-1, with 7 bases identical to TRBD1. Trimming cost V 4 bases and J 1 base; bases outside gene matches: 9. The germline V gene has CDR1 SGHTA and CDR2 FQGTGA. The CDR3 loop spans 16 amino acids. The CDR3 DNA follows: TGTGCCAGCAGCTCCCTCGTTAAGGGGGCGAACACTGAAGCTTTCTTT. Its protein is CASSSLVKGANTEAFF.

The rearrangement joins TRBV27 to TRBJ2-7; no clear D gene. Trimming took 4 bases from V and 0 from J, leaving 10 bases between them. CDR3 length: 14 residues. The germline CDR1 and CDR2 sequences are MNHEY and SMNVEV (reference sequence). The CDR3, as DNA: TGTGCCAGCAGTTATAGACTGGCCTCCTACGAGCAGTACTTC. It yields the protein CASSYRLASYEQYF.